This TCR beta chain appears in the sequencing data of a study of identical twins. Overall study findings and caveats: Zero-insertion analyses could be partly confounded by invariant MAIT and iNKT cells.

In this sample, this clonotype turned up a few times. The antigen is unknown. TCRdb processed the 5' RACE reads anew with MiXCR; each CDR3 protein has one entry. The data hold fewer than 550,000 distinct CDR3 sequences, with approximately 16% observed a single time. The CDR3 is made up of 14 amino acids. V lost 1 base and J 4 bases, leaving 8 bases between the germline ends. These data also featured in a second study, about yellow fever vaccine responses in identical twins.

This sequence joins TRBV12-3 or TRBV12-4 and TRBJ2-4; no firm D call. What was sequenced was CD4+ T cells sorted from blood. This TCR was sampled from a woman between 18 and 29 years old in good health. The CDR3 loop is CASSLGARKNIQYF. As DNA, the CDR3 is TGTGCCAGCAGTTTAGGAGCACGAAAAAACATTCAGTACTTC.